This TCR beta chain came from a study of T cell responses to AZD1222 COVID-19 vaccine. Study information: Doses given second, at about 4 or about 12 weeks, were pooled. General study points: The peak T cell response came first, and repertoires were sampled only after it. Spike-specific TCR breadth and depth both grew after two AZD1222 doses.

The table came from immunoSEQ multiplex PCR; TCRdb's copy has only in-frame clones and leaves some out. This sample yields about 100,000 clones, of which approximately 91% are seen a single time; roughly 1.8% belongs to the top ten. Worth noting for this clone: Its antigen is unidentified.

V was pared by 2 bases and J by 4 bases, with 5 bases of the junction left unmatched. The CDR3 runs to 15 residues. Germline lookup yields CDR1 MNHEY and CDR2 SMNVEV (reference sequence). This sequence was found in an adult in good health. The source material was peripheral blood, sampled on day 0 of AZD1222 vaccination. V usage is TRBV27 and J usage is TRBJ2-7; 10 bases match TRBD2. In DNA, the CDR3 is TGTGCCAGCAGTTTAGCTGGGACTAGCGAATACGAGCAGTACTTC. This encodes CASSLAGTSEYEQYF.